The entry below gives a single T cell receptor beta chain sequence along with its context. Its cognate antigen is unknown. This record belongs to a study of T cell responses to AZD1222 COVID-19 vaccine. Study-level findings and limits: Nearly half of unique spike-specific TCRs reportedly avoided B.1.351 and B.1.1.7 mutated regions.

Germline CDR1 reads SGHVS; CDR2 reads FQNEAQ. The V end was cut by 0 bases, the J end by 1 base, with 9 bases between. The CDR3 is 15 amino acids. Data came from immunoSEQ multiplex PCR; TCRdb stores just in-frame clones and leaves some out. This sample has 200,000 or so clones, with around 92% found just once. This clonotype was obtained from an adult in good health. Sequences were derived from peripheral blood, sampled on day 0 of AZD1222 vaccination. J is TRBJ1-2 and V is TRBV7-8; D perhaps matches TRBD1 (6 bases). The CDR3 here is CASSLAQGGNYGYTF. The CDR3, as DNA: TGTGCCAGCAGCTTAGCGCAAGGGGGTAACTATGGCTACACCTTC.